This TCR beta chain was sequenced during a study of blood T cell repertoires in COVID-19. Looking at the study overall: The United States, Italy and Spain supplied acute and convalescent COVID-19 samples.

Germline loops: CDR1 KGHDR, CDR2 SFDVKD. V was clipped by 4 bases and J by 3 bases; unmatched bases: 3. The CDR3 consists of 16 residues. Assay used: immunoSEQ multiplex PCR; TCRdb lists only in-frame clones, some missing. The sample shows approximately 160,000 clones, about 92% of them seen only once. This sequence originates from a man between 60 and 75 years old with active or convalescent COVID-19. The rearrangement links TRBV24-1 to TRBJ2-1, with TRBD2 identical over 12 bases. Material: peripheral blood. This CDR3 is CATSDRTSGDYNEQFF. The CDR3 DNA follows: TGTGCCACCAGTGACAGGACTAGCGGGGACTACAATGAGCAGTTCTTC.